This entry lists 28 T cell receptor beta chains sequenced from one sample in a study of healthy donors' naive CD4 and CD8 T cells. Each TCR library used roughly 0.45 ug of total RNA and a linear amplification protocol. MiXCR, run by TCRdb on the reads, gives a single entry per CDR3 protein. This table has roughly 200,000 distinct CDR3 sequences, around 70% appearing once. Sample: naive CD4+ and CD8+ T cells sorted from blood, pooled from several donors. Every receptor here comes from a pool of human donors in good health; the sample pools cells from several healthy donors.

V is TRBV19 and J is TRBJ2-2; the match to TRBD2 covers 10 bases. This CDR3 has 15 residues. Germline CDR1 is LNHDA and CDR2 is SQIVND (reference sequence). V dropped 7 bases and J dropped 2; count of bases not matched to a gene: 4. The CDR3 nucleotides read TGTGCCAGTATGGGACTAGCGAGTAACACCGGGGAGCTGTTTTTT. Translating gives CASMGLASNTGELFF.

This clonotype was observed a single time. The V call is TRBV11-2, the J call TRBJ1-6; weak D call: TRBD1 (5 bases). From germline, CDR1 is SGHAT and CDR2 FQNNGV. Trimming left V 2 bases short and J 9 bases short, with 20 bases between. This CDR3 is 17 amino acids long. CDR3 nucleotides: TGTGCCAGCAGCTTACTCCCGGGGCAGGGCGGGAGTTCACCCCTCCACTTT. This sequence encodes CASSLLPGQGGSSPLHF. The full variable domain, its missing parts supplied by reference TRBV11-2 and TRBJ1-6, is EAGVAQSPRYKIIEKRQSVAFWCNPISGHATLYWYQQILGQGPKLLIQFQNNGVVDDSQLPKDRFSAERLKGVDSTLKIQPAKLEDSAVYLCASSLLPGQGGSSPLHFGNGTRLTVT.

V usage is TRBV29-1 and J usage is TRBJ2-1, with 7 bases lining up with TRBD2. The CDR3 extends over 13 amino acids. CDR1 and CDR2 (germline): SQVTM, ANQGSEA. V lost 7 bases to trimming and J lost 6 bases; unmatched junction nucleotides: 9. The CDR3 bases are TGCAGCGCTCGTAGCGGGCGGGTCAATGAGCAGTTCTTC. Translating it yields CSARSGRVNEQFF.

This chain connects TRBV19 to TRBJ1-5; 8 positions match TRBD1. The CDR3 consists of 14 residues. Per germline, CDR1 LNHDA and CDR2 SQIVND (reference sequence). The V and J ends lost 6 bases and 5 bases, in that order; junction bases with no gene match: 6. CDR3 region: CASREGQADQPQHF. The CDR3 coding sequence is TGTGCCAGTAGAGAGGGACAGGCTGATCAGCCCCAGCATTTT.

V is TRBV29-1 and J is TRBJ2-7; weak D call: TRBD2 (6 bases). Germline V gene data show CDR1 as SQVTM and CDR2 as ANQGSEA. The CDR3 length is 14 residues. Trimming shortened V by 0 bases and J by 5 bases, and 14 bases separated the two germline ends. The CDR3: CSVEDPKGRNEQYF. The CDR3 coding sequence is TGCAGCGTTGAAGACCCCAAAGGGAGGAACGAGCAGTACTTC.

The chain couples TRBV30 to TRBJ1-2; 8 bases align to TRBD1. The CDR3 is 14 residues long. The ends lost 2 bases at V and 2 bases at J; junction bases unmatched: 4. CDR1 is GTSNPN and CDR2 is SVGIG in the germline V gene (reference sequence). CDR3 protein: CAWSYWDRNYGYTF. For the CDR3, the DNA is TGTGCCTGGAGTTATTGGGACAGGAACTATGGCTACACCTTC.

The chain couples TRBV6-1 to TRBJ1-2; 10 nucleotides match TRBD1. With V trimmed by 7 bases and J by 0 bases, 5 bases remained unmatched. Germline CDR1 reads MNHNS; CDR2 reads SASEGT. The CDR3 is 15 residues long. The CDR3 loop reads CASKTGGPPNYGYTF. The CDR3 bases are TGTGCCAGCAAGACAGGGGGCCCACCTAACTATGGCTACACCTTC.

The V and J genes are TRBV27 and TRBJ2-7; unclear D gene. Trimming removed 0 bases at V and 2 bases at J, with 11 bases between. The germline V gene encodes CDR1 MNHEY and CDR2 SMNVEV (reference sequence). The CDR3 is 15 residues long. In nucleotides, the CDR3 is TGTGCCAGCAGTTTATCAAAGACGGCAACCTACGAGCAGTACTTC. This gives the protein CASSLSKTATYEQYF.

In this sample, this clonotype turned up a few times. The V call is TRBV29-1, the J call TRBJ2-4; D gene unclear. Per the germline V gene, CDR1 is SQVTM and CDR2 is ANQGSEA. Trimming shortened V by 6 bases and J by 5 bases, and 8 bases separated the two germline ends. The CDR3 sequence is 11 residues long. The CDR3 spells CSVLTQNIQYF. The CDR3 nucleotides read TGCAGCGTCCTGACCCAAAACATTCAGTACTTC.

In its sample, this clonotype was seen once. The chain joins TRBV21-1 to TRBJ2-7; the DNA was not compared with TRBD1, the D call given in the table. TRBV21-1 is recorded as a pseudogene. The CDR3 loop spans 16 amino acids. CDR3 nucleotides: TGTGCCAGCAGCAAAGATGCTAGGACACGGGACTACGAGCAGTACTTC. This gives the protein CASSKDARTRDYEQYF.

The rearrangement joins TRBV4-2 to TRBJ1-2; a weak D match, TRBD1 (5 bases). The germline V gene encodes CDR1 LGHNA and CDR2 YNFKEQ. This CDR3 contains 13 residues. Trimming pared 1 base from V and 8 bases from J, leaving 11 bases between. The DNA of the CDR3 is TGTGCCAGCAGCCAAGCGGGGGGAAAAGGCTACACCTTC. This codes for CASSQAGGKGYTF.

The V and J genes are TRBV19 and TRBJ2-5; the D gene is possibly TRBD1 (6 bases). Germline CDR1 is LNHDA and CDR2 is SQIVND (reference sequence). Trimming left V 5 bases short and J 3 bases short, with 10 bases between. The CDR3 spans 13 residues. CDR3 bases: TGTGCCAGTAGTGGGACAAGAAAAGAGACCCAGTACTTC. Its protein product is CASSGTRKETQYF.

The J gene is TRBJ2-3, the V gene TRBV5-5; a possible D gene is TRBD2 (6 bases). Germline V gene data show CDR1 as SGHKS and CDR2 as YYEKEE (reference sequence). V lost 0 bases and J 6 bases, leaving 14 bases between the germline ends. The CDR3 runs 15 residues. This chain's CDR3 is CASSLAGREADTQYF. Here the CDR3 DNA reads TGTGCCAGCAGCTTGGCCGGCAGGGAGGCGGATACGCAGTATTTT.

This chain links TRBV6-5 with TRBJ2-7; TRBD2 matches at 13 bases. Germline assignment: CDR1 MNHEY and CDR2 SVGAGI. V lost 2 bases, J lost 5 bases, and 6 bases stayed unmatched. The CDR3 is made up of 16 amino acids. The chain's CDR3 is CASSYPRTSGSHEQYF. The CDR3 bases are TGTGCCAGCAGTTACCCAAGGACTAGCGGGAGCCACGAGCAGTACTTC.

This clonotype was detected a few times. The CDR3 spells CASRRDRGYEQYF. CDR3 coding DNA: TGTGCCAGCCGCCGGGACAGGGGTTACGAGCAGTACTTC. The V call is TRBV6-1, the J call TRBJ2-7; 10 nucleotides align to TRBD1. This CDR3 region has 13 residues. Germline CDR1 reads MNHNS; CDR2 reads SASEGT. J gave up 4 bases and V 8 bases, and 5 bases lay outside the gene matches.

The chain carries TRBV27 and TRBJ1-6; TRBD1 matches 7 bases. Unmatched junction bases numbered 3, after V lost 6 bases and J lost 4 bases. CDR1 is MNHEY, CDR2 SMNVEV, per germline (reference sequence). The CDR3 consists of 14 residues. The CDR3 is CASSNRGYNSPLHF. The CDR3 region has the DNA TGTGCCAGCAGCAACAGGGGTTATAATTCACCCCTCCACTTT.

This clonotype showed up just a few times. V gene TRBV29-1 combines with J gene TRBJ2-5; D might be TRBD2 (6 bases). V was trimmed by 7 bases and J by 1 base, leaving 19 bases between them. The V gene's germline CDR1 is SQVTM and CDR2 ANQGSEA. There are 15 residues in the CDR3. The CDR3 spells CSAGGANYGQETQYF. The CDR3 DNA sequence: TGCAGCGCCGGAGGGGCCAATTATGGCCAAGAGACCCAGTACTTC. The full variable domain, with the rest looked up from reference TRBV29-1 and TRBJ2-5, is SAVISQKPSRDICQRGTSLTIQCQVDSQVTMMFWYRQQPGQSLTLIATANQGSEATYESGFVIDKFPISRPNLTFSTLTVSNMSPEDSSIYLCSAGGANYGQETQYFGPGTRLLVL.

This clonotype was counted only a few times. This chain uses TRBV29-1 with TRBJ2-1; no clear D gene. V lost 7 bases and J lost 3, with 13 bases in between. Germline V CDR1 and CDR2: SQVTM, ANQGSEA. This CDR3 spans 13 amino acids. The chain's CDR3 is CSALNTFYNEQFF. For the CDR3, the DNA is TGCAGCGCTTTAAATACCTTCTACAATGAGCAGTTCTTC.

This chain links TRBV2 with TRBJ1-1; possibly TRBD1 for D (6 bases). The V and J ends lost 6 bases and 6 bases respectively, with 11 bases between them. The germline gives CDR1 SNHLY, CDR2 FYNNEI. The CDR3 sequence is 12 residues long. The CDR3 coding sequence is TGTGCCAGCAGCCTCAAGGGGGCTGAAGCTTTCTTT. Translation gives CASSLKGAEAFF.

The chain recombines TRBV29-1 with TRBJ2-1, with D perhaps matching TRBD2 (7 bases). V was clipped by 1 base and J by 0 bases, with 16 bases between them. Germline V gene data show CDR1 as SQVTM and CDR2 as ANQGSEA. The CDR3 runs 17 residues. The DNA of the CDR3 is TGCAGCGTTGAAGGGGCGGTGGGAGGGGGCTCCTACAATGAGCAGTTCTTC. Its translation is CSVEGAVGGGSYNEQFF.

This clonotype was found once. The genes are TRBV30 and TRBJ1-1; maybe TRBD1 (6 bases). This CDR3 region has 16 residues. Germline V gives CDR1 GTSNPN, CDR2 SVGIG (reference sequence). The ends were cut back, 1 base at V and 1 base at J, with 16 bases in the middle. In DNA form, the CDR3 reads TGTGCCTGGAGTGCCTGGGCAGGGACATCGAACACTGAAGCTTTCTTT. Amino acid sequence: CAWSAWAGTSNTEAFF.

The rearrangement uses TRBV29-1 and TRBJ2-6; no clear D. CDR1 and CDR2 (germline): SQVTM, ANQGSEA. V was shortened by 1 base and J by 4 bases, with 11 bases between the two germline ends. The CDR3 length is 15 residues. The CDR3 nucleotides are TGCAGCGTTGAAGTCTCCAGACCCGGGGCCAACGTCCTGACTTTC. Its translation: CSVEVSRPGANVLTF.

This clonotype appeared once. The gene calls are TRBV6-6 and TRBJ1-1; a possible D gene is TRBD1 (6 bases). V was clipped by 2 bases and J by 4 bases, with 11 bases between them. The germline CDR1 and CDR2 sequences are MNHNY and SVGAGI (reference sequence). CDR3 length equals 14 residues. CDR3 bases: TGTGCCAGCAGTTACGCGGACAGTTCCACTGAAGCTTTCTTT. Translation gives CASSYADSSTEAFF.

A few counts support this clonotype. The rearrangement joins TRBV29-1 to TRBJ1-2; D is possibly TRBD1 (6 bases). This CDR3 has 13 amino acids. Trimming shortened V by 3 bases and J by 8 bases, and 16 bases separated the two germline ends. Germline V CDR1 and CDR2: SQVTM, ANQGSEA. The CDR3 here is CSVDPGEGGGYTF. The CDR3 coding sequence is TGCAGCGTTGATCCAGGGGAGGGCGGCGGCTACACCTTC.

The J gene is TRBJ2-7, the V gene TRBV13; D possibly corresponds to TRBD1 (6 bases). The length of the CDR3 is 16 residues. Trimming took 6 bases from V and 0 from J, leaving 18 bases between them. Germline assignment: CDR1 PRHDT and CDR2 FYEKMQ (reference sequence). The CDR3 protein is CASSINSGTPSYEQYF. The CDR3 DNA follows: TGTGCCAGCAGTATTAATTCCGGGACACCCTCCTACGAGCAGTACTTC.

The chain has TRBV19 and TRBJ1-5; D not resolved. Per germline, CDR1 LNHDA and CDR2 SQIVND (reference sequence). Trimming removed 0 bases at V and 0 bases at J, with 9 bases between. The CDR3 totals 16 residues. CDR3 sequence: CASSIEFAGSNQPQHF. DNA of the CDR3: TGTGCCAGTAGTATAGAGTTTGCGGGTAGCAATCAGCCCCAGCATTTT.

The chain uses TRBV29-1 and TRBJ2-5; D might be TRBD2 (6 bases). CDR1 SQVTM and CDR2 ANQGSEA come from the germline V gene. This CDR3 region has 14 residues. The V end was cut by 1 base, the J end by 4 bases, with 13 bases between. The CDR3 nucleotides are TGCAGCGTTGAAGGGGACTGGGGAGGAGAGACCCAGTACTTC. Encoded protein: CSVEGDWGGETQYF. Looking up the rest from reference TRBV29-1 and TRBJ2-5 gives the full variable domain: SAVISQKPSRDICQRGTSLTIQCQVDSQVTMMFWYRQQPGQSLTLIATANQGSEATYESGFVIDKFPISRPNLTFSTLTVSNMSPEDSSIYLCSVEGDWGGETQYFGPGTRLLVL.

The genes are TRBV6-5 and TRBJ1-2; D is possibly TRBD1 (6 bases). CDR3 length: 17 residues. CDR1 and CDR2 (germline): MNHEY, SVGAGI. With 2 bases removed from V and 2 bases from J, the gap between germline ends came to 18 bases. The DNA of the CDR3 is TGTGCCAGCAGTTACCAGATTAGGACAGCTTCAAACTATGGCTACACCTTC. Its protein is CASSYQIRTASNYGYTF.